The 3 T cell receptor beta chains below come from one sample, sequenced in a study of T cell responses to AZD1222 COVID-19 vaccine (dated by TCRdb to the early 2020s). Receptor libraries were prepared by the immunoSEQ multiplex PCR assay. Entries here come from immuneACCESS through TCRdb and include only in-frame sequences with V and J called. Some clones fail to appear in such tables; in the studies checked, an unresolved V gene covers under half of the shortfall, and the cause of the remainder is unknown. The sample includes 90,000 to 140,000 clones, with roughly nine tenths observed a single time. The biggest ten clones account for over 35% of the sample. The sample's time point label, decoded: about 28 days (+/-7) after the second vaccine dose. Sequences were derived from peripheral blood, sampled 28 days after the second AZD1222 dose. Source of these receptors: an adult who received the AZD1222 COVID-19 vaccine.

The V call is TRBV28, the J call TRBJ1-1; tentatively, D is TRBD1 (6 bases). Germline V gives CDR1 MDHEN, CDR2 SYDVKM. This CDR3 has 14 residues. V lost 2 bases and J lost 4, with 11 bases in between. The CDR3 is CASSLPGGLTEAFF. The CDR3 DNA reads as TGTGCCAGCAGTTTACCGGGGGGCCTCACTGAAGCTTTCTTT.

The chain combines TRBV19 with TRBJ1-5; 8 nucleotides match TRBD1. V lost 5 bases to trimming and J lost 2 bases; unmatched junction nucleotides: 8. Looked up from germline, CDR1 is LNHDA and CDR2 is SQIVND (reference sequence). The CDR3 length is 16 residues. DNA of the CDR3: TGTGCCAGTAGTGGGCCCATGACAGGGGGCAATCAGCCCCAGCATTTT. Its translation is CASSGPMTGGNQPQHF.

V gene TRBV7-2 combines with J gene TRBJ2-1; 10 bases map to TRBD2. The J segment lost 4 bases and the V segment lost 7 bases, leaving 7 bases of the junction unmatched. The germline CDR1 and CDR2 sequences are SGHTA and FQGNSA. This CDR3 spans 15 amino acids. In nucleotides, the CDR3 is TGTGCCAGCACCCTAGGGACTAGCGAGTACAATGAGCAGTTCTTC. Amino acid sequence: CASTLGTSEYNEQFF.